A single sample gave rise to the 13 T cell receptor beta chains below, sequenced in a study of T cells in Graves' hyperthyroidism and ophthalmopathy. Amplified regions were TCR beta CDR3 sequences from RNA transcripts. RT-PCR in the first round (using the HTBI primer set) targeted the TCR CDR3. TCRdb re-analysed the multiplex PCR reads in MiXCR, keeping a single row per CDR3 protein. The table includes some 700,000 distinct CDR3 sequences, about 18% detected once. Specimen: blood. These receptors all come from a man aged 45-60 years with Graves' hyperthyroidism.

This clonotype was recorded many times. DNA for the CDR3: TGCAGTGCTAGGCCTGGCGGGAGGGCCCACGAGCAGTACTTC. It is translated as CSARPGGRAHEQYF. The chain is built from TRBV20-1 and TRBJ2-7; TRBD2 aligns across 9 bases. The CDR3 totals 14 residues. The ends lost 3 bases at V and 5 bases at J; junction bases unmatched: 8. Germline CDR1 DFQATT, CDR2 SNEGSKA (reference sequence).

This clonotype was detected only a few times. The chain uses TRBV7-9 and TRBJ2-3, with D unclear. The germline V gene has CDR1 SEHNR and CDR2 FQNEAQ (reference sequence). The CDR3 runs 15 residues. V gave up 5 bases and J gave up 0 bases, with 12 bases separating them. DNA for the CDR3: TGTGCCAGCAGCGGAGTGGCGGAAAGCACAGATACGCAGTATTTT. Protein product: CASSGVAESTDTQYF.

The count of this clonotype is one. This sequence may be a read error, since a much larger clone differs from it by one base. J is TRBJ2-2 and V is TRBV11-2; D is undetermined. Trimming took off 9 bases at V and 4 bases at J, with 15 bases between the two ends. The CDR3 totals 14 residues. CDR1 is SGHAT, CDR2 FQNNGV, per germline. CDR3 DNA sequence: TGTGCCAGTAGTGTCGGAACCATCACCGGGGAGCTGTTTTTT. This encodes CASSVGTITGELFF.

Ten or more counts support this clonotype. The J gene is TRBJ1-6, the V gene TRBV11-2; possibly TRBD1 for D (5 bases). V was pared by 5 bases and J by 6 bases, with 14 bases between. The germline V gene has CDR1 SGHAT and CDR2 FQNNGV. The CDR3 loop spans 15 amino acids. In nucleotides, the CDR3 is TGTGCCAGCAGCCCTTGGACAAGAAGTAATTCACCCCTCCACTTT. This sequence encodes CASSPWTRSNSPLHF.

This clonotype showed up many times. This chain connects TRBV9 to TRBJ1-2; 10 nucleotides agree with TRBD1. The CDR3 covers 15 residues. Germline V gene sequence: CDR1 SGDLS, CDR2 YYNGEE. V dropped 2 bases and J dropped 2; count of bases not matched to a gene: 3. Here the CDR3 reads CASSVGGQGNYGYTF. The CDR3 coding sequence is TGTGCCAGCAGCGTGGGGGGACAGGGGAACTATGGCTACACCTTC.

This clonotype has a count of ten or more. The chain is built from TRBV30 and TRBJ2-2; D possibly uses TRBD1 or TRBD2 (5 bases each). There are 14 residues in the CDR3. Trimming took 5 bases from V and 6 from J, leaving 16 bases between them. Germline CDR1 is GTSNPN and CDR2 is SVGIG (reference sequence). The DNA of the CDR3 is TGTGCCTGGGGAACCCCAGGGAGACCCGGGGAGCTGTTTTTT. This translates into CAWGTPGRPGELFF.

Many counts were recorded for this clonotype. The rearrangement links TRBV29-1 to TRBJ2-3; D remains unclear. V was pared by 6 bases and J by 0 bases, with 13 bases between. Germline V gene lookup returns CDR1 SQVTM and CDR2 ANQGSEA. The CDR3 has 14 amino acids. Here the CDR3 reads CSVRTVTSTDTQYF. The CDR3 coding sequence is TGCAGCGTGCGCACGGTAACTAGCACAGATACGCAGTATTTT.

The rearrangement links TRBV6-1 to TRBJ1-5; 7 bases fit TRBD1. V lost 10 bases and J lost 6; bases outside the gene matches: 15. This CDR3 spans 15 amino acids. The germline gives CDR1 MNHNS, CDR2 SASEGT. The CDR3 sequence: CATLDLTGVTQPQHF. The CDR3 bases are TGTGCCACCTTGGACCTAACAGGGGTTACTCAGCCCCAGCATTTT.

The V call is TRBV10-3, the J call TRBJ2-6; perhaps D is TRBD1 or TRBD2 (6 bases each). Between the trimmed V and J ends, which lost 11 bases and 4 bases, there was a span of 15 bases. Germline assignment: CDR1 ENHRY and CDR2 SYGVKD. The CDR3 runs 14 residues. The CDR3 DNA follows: TGTGCCTCCCATAGGGGGGTCGGGGCCAACGTCCTGACTTTC. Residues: CASHRGVGANVLTF.

The CDR3 region has the DNA TGTGCCAGCTCACCACCTAGCGGGGAGTACGAGCAGTACTTC. Translation gives CASSPPSGEYEQYF. V is TRBV18 and J is TRBJ2-7; TRBD2 agrees at 8 bases. The CDR3 is made up of 14 amino acids. Germline V gives CDR1 KGHSH, CDR2 LQKENI. Germline trimming cut 0 bases from V and 4 bases from J; bases unmatched to any gene: 2. Together with reference TRBV18 and TRBJ2-7, the CDR3 gives the full variable domain: NAGVMQNPRHLVRRRGQEARLRCSPMKGHSHVYWYRQLPEEGLKFMVYLQKENIIDESGMPKERFSAEFPKEGPSILRIQQVVRGDSAAYFCASSPPSGEYEQYFGPGTRLTVT.

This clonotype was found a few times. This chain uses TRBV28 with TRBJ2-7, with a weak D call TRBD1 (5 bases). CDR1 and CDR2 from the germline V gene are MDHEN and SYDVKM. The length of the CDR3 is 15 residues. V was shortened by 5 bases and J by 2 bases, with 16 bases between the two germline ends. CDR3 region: CASSHRVGQAYEQYF. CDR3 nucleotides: TGTGCCAGCAGTCACCGGGTGGGGCAAGCCTACGAGCAGTACTTC.

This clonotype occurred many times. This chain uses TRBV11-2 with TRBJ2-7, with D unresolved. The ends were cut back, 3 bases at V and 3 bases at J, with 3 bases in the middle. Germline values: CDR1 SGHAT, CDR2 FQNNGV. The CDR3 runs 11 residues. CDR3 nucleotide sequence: TGTGCCAGCAGCTTCGTCTACGAGCAGTACTTC. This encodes CASSFVYEQYF. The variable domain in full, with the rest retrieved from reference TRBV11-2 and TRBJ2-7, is EAGVAQSPRYKIIEKRQSVAFWCNPISGHATLYWYQQILGQGPKLLIQFQNNGVVDDSQLPKDRFSAERLKGVDSTLKIQPAKLEDSAVYLCASSFVYEQYFGPGTRLTVT.

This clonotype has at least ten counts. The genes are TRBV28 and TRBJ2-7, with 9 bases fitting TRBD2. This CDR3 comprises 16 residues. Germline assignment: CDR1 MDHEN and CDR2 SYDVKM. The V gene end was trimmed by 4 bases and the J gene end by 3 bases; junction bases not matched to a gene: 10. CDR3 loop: CASSSPRVAGVYEQYF. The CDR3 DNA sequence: TGTGCCAGCAGTTCCCCTCGGGTAGCGGGAGTCTACGAGCAGTACTTC.